These 2 T cell receptor beta chains were sequenced from one sample in a study of blood T cells in healthy people across ages. For the second PCR, which ran for about 6 to 12 cycles, a sample-barcoded 5' primer and a J-beta primer mix were used. TCRdb processed the 5' RACE reads anew with MiXCR; each CDR3 protein has one entry. The sample carries roughly 1.6 million distinct CDR3 sequences, roughly a third recorded once. Sequencing was carried out using blood. The receptors derive from a woman between 25 and 40 years old in good health.

Comments on this clonotype: With a much larger clone just one base away, this may be a read error. V and J are TRBV9 and TRBJ2-3; 9 nucleotides agree with TRBD1. Germline loops: CDR1 SGDLS, CDR2 YYNGEE. V lost 6 bases, J lost 0 bases, and 5 bases stayed unmatched. CDR3 length equals 15 residues. CDR3 DNA sequence: TGTGCCAGCACCCCGGGACAGGGTAGCACAGATACGCAGTATTTT. Its translation is CASTPGQGSTDTQYF.

J is TRBJ1-2 and V is TRBV30; TRBD1 matches at 7 bases. Germline V gene lookup returns CDR1 GTSNPN and CDR2 SVGIG (reference sequence). There are 12 residues in the CDR3. Trimming cost V 3 bases and J 7 bases; bases outside gene matches: 5. CDR3 nucleotides: TGTGCCTGGAGCGAGGGGGCAGGTGGCTACACCTTC. Protein product: CAWSEGAGGYTF. The full variable domain, rest sourced from reference TRBV30 and TRBJ1-2, is SQTIHQWPATLVQPVGSPLSLECTVEGTSNPNLYWYRQAAGRGLQLLFYSVGIGQISSEVPQNLSASRPQDRQFILSSKKLLLSDSGFYLCAWSEGAGGYTFGSGTRLTVV.